This T cell receptor (beta chain) was observed in a study of STAT5B mutations in CD4+ large granular lymphocyte leukemia. Findings and caveats of the study: Compared with healthy controls (2/35), patient top clones favored TRBV06 (8/27).

V was trimmed by 8 bases and J by 0 bases, leaving 14 bases between them. The CDR3 is made up of 16 amino acids. In germline, CDR1 is ENHRY, CDR2 SYGVKD. Notes on this clone: What it binds is unknown.

TCRdb's table, derived via immunoSEQ multiplex PCR, lists solely in-frame clones and lacks some. Of 9,500 to 10,000 clones in the sample, around 85% were seen once. V gene TRBV10-3 combines with J gene TRBJ2-6; weak D call: TRBD1 (6 bases). The source of this sequence is a man between 60 and 75 years old with CD4+ T-cell large granular lymphocyte leukemia. Sequencing was done on a sample of PBMCs. This CDR3 reads CAIPQGPSSGANVLTF. The CDR3 DNA is TGTGCCATCCCACAGGGACCCTCCTCTGGGGCCAACGTCCTGACTTTC.